This TCR beta chain was captured in a study of regulatory and conventional T cells in RAG deficiency. Germline-derived CDR1 and CDR2 are MNHEY and SVGAGI. With V trimmed by 5 bases and J by 4 bases, 8 bases remained unmatched. CDR3 size: 15 residues. Notes on the study in general: In Omenn syndrome, Treg and Tconv repertoires overlapped >75%.

Genomic DNA came from blood conventional CD4+ T cells gated CD25-low CD127-high. Method: immunoSEQ multiplex PCR; TCRdb's copy keeps in-frame clones and lacks some. The top ten clones hold roughly 0.5% of a sample with tens of thousands of clones, approximately 90% of them seen once. To note about this clone: Its antigen remains unknown.

These data were also filed under a second study, of regulatory T cells. As reported in that work: Amplification used 52 TRBV primers and 13 TRBJ primers. In patients, unique TRB V-J pairs were restricted and V/J usage skewed, especially in Tregs.

The material sequenced was CD4+ effector T cells sorted from blood. The gene calls are TRBV6-5 and TRBJ1-1, with 9 bases fitting TRBD1. The sequence came from a human donor in good health. The CDR3 DNA reads TGTGCCAGCAGTGGACAGGGGAATTTGGGCACTGAAGCTTTCTTT. It yields the protein CASSGQGNLGTEAFF.